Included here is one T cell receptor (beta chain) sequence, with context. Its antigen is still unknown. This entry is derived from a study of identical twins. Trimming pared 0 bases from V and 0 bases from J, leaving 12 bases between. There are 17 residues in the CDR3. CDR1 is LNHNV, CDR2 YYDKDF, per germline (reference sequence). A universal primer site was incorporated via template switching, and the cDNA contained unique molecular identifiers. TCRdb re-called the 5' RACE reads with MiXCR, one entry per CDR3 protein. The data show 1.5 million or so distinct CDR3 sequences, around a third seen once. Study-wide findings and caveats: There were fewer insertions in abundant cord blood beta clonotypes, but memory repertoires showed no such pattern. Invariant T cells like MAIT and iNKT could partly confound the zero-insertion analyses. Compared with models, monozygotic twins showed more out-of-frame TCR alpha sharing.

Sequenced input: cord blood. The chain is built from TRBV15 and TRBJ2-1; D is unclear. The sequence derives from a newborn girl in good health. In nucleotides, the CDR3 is TGTGCCACCAGCAGAGATCTTAGGACCATCTCCTACAATGAGCAGTTCTTC. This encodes CATSRDLRTISYNEQFF.